This is a list of T cell receptor beta chains from one sample in a study of OX40 agonist ivuxolimab in advanced cancers. This table comes from immunoSEQ multiplex PCR, and its TCRdb copy is limited to in-frame clones, with some not included. The sample consists of about 7,700 clones, roughly 89% of them appearing once. Sequenced material: CD4+ or CD8+ T cells sorted from blood, taken in a trial of the OX40 agonist ivuxolimab. The receptors stem from an adult with an advanced solid tumor such as melanoma, head and neck, liver or kidney cancer. Both conserved end residues are part of each CDR3. The order of the fields is D gene, clone size, V gene, J gene, CDR3 protein, CDR3 DNA. The D gene is left open where the match is weak. Clone size is not always given. Where it is, it says once, few, many or a class for expanded clones.

>TRBD2|-|TRBV7-2|TRBJ2-2
CASSFATSGTGGELFF
TGTGCCAGCAGCTTTGCAACTAGCGGGACAGGCGGGGAGCTGTTTTTT
>-|-|TRBV7-2|TRBJ2-3
CASSNGGAPNTQYF
TGTGCCAGCAGCAATGGCGGGGCCCCCAATACGCAGTATTTT
>TRBD1|-|TRBV10-3|TRBJ1-6
CAICRDSSYNSPLHF
TGTGCCATATGCCGGGACAGCTCCTATAATTCACCCCTCCACTTT
>-|-|TRBV28|TRBJ1-4
CASSWGGPTNEKLFF
TGTGCCAGCAGTTGGGGGGGCCCAACTAATGAAAAACTGTTTTTT
>TRBD1|-|TRBV4-3|TRBJ1-6
CASSQDPGGNAYNSPLHF
TGCGCCAGCAGCCAAGATCCAGGGGGCAACGCCTATAATTCACCCCTCCACTTT
>-|few|TRBV6-5|TRBJ1-2
CASSYSLETNYGYTF
TGTGCCAGCAGTTACTCACTAGAGACGAACTATGGCTACACCTTC
>TRBD1|-|TRBV27|TRBJ1-6
CASRTRGQGDSPLHF
TGTGCCAGCAGAACCAGGGGACAGGGGGATTCACCCCTCCACTTT
>TRBD2|-|TRBV7-2|TRBJ2-2
CASTFSGTNTGELFF
TGTGCCAGCACCTTCAGCGGGACTAACACCGGGGAGCTGTTTTTT
>-|-|TRBV28|TRBJ1-4
CASSFPRRGGLATNEKLFF
TGTGCCAGCAGTTTTCCCCGGAGGGGAGGACTTGCAACTAATGAAAAACTGTTTTTT
>-|-|TRBV6-5|TRBJ1-5
CASSYSGGPGRPQHF
TGTGCCAGCAGTTACTCCGGAGGCCCTGGACGGCCCCAGCATTTT
>-|-|TRBV4-2|TRBJ2-7
CASSQAASAEPHEQYF
TGTGCCAGCAGCCAAGCCGCCTCTGCCGAACCTCACGAGCAGTACTTC
>TRBD1|-|TRBV28|TRBJ2-7
CASSPGGQGVEEQYF
TGTGCCAGCAGCCCGGGGGGACAGGGGGTAGAGGAGCAGTACTTC
>TRBD2|-|TRBV28|TRBJ2-3
CASSLWGSGRNTDTQYF
TGTGCCAGCAGTTTATGGGGAAGCGGGAGGAATACAGATACGCAGTATTTT
>TRBD1|few|TRBV12-5|TRBJ2-5
CASGTDRGETQYF
TGTGCTAGTGGCACAGACAGGGGAGAGACCCAGTACTTC
>-|once|TRBV5-6|TRBJ2-5
CASSLDLGAGETQYF
TGTGCCAGCAGCTTGGATCTGGGCGCAGGAGAGACCCAGTACTTC
>TRBD1|-|TRBV9|TRBJ2-2
CASSARDRGKGELFF
TGTGCCAGCAGCGCTCGGGACAGGGGCAAAGGGGAGCTGTTTTTT
>-|-|TRBV5-1|TRBJ2-1
CASSLVQANEQFF
TGCGCCAGCAGCTTGGTTCAGGCCAATGAGCAGTTCTTC
>-|-|TRBV28|TRBJ2-6
CASRGRSGANVLTF
TGTGCCAGCAGAGGTCGTTCTGGGGCCAACGTCCTGACTTTC
>-|-|TRBV20-1|TRBJ1-1
CSARADTEAFF
TGCAGTGCTAGAGCAGACACTGAAGCTTTCTTT
>-|-|TRBV25-1|TRBJ1-2
CASRVGNYGYTF
TGTGCCTCACGGGTGGGTAACTATGGCTACACCTTC
>TRBD2|-|TRBV5-1|TRBJ2-7
CASSPGGGQEYEQYF
TGCGCCAGCAGCCCCGGCGGGGGGCAGGAGTACGAGCAGTACTTC
>-|-|TRBV18|TRBJ1-1
CASSPGTLEAFF
TGTGCCAGCTCACCCGGGACACTTGAAGCTTTCTTT